The present entry profiles one T cell receptor beta chain with its context. Its antigen is not known. Repertoires were generated with immunoSEQ multiplex PCR, while TCRdb's copy carries only in-frame clones and drops some. The table has more than 75,000 clones, approximately 72% seen once. From germline, CDR1 is SEHNR and CDR2 FQNEAQ (reference sequence). CDR3 size: 11 residues. This sample is drawn from a study of radiotherapy plus CTLA-4 blockade in lung cancer. About the study: Overall, around 20% of patients showed an objective response, while 25% to 35% attained disease control. General study results and limits: Early blood T cell clone dynamics reportedly forecast response best, with interferon-beta. Once radiotherapy plus ipilimumab had been given, TCR clones derived from tumor expanded in blood.

Treatment of patients with chemo-refractory metastatic non-small-cell lung cancer consisted of focal radiation plus CTLA-4 blockade with ipilimumab. The TCR originated in a human donor with non-small cell lung cancer who had a partial response to radiotherapy plus ipilimumab. Some clones in this sample may be carry-over from other donors' samples. The gene calls are TRBV7-9 and TRBJ2-5; D gene uncertain. The J call is in doubt because the DNA end fits TRBJ2-7 better. This specimen was peripheral blood, taken from a patient treated with radiotherapy plus ipilimumab. The CDR3 loop reads CASSLFYEQYF. The CDR3 nucleotides are TGTGCCAGCAGCTTATTTTACGAGCAGTACTTC.